This T cell receptor (beta chain) was retrieved from a study of neurological immune-mediated disorders (dated by TCRdb to the late 2010s). About the study as a whole: Peripheral blood TCR-beta repertoires from HTLV-I-associated myelopathy (HAM/TSP) patients, multiple sclerosis patients and healthy controls were compared by UMI-based sequencing. The roughly 100 TCR-beta libraries covered PBMC samples along with longitudinal samples, technical triplicates, and paired sorted CD4+ and CD8+ T-cell subsets. Of the 68 subjects in the cohort, about 14 were HAM/TSP patients, about 34 were multiple sclerosis patients, and 20 were healthy controls. Overall study results and their limits: No identical CDR3 amino acid sequences were shared among expanded clones across subjects, suggesting private TCR-beta repertoires in all groups. TCR clonal expansion was greatest in HAM/TSP patients and smallest in MS patients, who ranked below even healthy controls.

The healthy controls were volunteers from a blood bank in Maryland, USA. For the unsorted PBMC libraries, 2 million PBMCs were stored in RNAlater at -80 degrees C until RNA extraction and were used to generate the libraries. Peripheral blood was subjected to Ficoll-Hypaque density gradient centrifugation to isolate PBMCs, which were then cryopreserved in liquid nitrogen. This clonotype has at least ten counts. Its antigen is not yet known. Base-call qualities are not available, and no considerably larger clone is one nucleotide away. To synthesize cDNA, template-switch 5'RACE was performed with a primer carrying a 10-nucleotide random unique molecular identifier so that each TCR transcript was tagged. Every sequencing run covered 15-18 subjects and yielded more than 200 million TCR-beta sequences. The RNeasy kit was used for extraction of total RNA. Using the KAPA Real-time Library Amplification kit, TCR-beta VDJ regions were amplified with primers for the TCR constant region and the 5'RACE anchor. A first PCR added sample indexes and Illumina adaptors, after which a second PCR increased the library yield. After Ampure bead purification, the TCR product of roughly 650 bp was size-selected on a 2% E-gel SizeSelection system. Library quality was checked on a Bioanalyzer, concentration was measured with Qubit, and libraries were quantified with the Kapa Library Quantification kit before pooling. An Illumina HiSeq 2500 sequenced the libraries paired-end 2 x 150 bp. To increase sequence diversity, roughly 24-31% phiX was spiked into each library pool. Processing in the source paper ran as follows. Quality-filtered reads were processed with the UMI-based MiGEC pipeline, and over 75% of raw TCR sequences were removed by the MiGEC pipeline during error correction. VDJ genes were aligned to IMGT germline references, and clonotypes were defined by unique CDR3 amino acid sequence plus V-J genes. Clonal expansion, Shannon diversity, and CDR3 relatedness (CalcPairwiseDistances, ClusterSamples) were evaluated with VDJtools, and phylogenetic trees were built with CLCbio workbench. Expanded clones were defined as having at least 8 unique UMIs, based on coefficient-of-variation modelling across technical triplicates. TCRdb reprocessing: public reads trimmed at Q25 with fastp, clones called with MiXCR, in-frame beta chains kept. Every CDR3 protein is listed once, alongside the most common genes and DNA of its rows. What appears here as the V and J calls and clone size reflects TCRdb's work, not the paper's. This sample holds approximately 30,000 distinct CDR3 sequences; around 21% were observed only once. Together, the top ten hold 16% of the sample.

The sequence was obtained from an older woman in good health. Material: PBMCs.

CDR3 reads: CASSSIAGAHNEQFF. The sequenced DNA is TGTGCCAGCAGCTCAATAGCGGGAGCCCACAATGAGCAGTTCTTC. The chain is made from TRBV5-6 and TRBJ2-1; TRBD2 matches 9 bases in the middle. Sequences SGHDT (CDR1) and YYEEEE (CDR2) are obtained from the germline V gene. From its cysteine to its phenylalanine, the CDR3 spans 15 amino acids. This entry keeps only the CDR3 DNA: 45 bases, framed from base 1. Ends trimmed: V by 3 bases, J by 5 bases; bases unmatched to a gene: 6.